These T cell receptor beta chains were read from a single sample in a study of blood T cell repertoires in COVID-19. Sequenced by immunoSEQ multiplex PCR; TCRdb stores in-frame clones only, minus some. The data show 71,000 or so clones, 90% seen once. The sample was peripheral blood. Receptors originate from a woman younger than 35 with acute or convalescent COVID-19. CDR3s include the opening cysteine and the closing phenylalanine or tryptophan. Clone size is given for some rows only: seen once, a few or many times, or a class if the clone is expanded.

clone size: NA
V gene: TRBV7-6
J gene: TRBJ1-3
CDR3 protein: CASSFSQGAGNTIYF

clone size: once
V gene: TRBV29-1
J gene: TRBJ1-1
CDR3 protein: CSGRRNTEAFF

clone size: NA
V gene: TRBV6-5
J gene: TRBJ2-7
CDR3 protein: CATKLAGEGTYEQYF

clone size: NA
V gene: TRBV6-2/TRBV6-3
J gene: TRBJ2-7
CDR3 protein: CASSLVHPTGEQYF

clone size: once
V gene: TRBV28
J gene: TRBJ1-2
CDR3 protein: CASESGVWGHYGYTF

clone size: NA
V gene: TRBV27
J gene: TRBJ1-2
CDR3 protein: CASSSHQGLSYTF

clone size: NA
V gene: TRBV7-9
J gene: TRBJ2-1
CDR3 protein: CASSLMTRHNEQFF

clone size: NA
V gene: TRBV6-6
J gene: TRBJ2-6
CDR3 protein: CASSPPPGAGANVLTF

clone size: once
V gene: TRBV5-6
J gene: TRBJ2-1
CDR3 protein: CASSFTSGDYNEQFF

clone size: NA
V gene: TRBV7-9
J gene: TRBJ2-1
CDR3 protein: CAVQTPSGRSYNEQFF

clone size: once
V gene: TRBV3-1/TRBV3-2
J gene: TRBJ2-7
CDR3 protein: CASSPDSDTYEQYF

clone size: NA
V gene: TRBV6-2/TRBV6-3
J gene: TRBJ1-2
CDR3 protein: CASSTPLGRGDYGYTF

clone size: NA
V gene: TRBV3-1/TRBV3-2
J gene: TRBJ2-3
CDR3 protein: CASSQDRLTRKEEATQYF

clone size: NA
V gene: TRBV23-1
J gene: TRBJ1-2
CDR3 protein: CAGQGGYGYTF

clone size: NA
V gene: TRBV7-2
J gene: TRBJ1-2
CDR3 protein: CASSLGQGQRYTF

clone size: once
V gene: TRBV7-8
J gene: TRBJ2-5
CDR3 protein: CASSLPGLAGVETQYF

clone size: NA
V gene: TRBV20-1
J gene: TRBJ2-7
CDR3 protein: CSASFRDRAWNNEQYF

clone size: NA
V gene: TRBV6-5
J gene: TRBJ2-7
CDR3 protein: CASSYHGANYEQYF

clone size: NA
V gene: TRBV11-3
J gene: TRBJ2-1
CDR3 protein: CASSPGQGYNEQFF

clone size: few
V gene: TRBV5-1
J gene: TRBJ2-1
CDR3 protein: CASSLSQARDYLSIHNEQFF

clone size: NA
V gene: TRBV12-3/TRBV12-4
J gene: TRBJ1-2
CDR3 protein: CASSFSNYGYTF

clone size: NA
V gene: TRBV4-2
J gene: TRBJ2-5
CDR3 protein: CASSHSTGEGETQYF

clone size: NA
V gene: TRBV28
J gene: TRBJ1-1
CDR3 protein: CASTHSPGQGEAFF

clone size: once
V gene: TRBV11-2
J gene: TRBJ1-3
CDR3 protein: CASSLADSLGSGNTIYF

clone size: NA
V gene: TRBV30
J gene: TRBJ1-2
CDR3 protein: CAADRERGGYTF

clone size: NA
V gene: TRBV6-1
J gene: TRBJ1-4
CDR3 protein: CASSEVGTLVPNEKLFF

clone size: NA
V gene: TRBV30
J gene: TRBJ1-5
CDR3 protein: CAWADSSNQPQHF

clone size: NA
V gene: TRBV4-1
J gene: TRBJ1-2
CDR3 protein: CASSRWTGNGYTF

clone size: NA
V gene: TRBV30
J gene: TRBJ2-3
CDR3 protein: CAWSWTGGSDTQYF

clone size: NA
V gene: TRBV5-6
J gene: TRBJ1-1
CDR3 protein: CASSPQMNTEAFF

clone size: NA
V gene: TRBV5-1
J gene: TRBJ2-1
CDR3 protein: CASSLVGGREQFF

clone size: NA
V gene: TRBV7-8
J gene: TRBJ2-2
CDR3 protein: CASSLLANTGELFF

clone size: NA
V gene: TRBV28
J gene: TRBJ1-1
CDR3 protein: CASSLEGLTPTEAFF

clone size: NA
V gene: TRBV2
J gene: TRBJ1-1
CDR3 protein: CASSDLGHAEAFF

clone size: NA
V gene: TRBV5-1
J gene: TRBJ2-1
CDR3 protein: CASSLAGGLLGRQFF

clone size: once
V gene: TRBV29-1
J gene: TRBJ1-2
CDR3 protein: CSQDSFASGYTF

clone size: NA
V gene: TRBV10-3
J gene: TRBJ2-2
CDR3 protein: CAIRGQGSPGELFF

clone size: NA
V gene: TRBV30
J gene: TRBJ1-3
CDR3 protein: CAWEVAGTGNTIYF

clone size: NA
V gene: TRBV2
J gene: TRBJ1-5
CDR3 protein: CASSEALRGFGSNQPQHF

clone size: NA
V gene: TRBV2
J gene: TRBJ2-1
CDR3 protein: CASSEARRANEQFF

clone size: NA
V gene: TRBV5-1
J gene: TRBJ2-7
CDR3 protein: CASTDLAGVTHEQYF

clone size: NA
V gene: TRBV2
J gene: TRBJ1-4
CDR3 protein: CASNLGTTNEKLFF

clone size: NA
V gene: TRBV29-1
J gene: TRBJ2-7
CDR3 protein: CSVAAGMGDRSSYEQYF

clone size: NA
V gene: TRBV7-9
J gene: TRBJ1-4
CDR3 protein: CASSLGLNEKLFF

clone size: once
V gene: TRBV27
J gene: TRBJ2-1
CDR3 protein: CASSLGGYNEQFF

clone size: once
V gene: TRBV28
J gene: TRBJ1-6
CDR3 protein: CASSFPNGNSPLHF

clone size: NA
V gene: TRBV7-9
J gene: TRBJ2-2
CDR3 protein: CASIPGSTVTGELFF

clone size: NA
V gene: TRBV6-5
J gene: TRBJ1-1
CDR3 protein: CASRPDRGMNTEAFF

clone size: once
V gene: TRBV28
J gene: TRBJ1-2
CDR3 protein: CASRTYLGGTSTINYGYTF

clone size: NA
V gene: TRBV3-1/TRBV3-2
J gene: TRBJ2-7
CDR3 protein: CASSQVQGVHEQYF

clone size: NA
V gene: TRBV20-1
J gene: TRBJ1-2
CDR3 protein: CSASSGQFNYGYTF